This paragraph reports one T cell receptor beta chain. Its specific antigen is unknown. Per-base qualities were not stored, and no clone one base away is much larger. The sample's treatment or condition label, decoded: randomized to nivolumab then ipilimumab (arm A) or the reverse (arm B). No trial patient had received prior DNA-damaging chemotherapy. A FACS Aria II flow cytometer was used to sort live CD3+CD8+ cells that were negative for CD19 and CD56 from thawed PBMCs. The samples were obtained from melanoma patients enrolled in CheckMate 064, an open-label, randomized phase II trial testing sequential checkpoint blockade. Peripheral blood mononuclear cells were obtained through leukapheresis, purified using Ficoll-Paque, and frozen in human serum containing approximately 11% DMSO. Immediately after sorting, the purity of the sorted blood CD3+CD8+ cells was confirmed to be >98%, and DNA was then extracted.

The immunoSEQ Assay was used to immunosequence TCRbeta CDR3 regions from genomic DNA. Before high-throughput sequencing, genomic DNA was amplified using bias-controlled multiplex PCR. As for the original processing: To quantify the absolute abundance of each unique TCRbeta CDR3 region, the sequences were collapsed and filtered. Clonality was defined as 1 minus Pielou's evenness and was calculated using productive rearrangements only. Clones with significantly greater frequencies in on-treatment versus baseline samples were identified using a previously published method. Here the immuneACCESS table is served through TCRdb, limited to in-frame sequences with V and J called. Missing clones are a known gap in these copies; in checked studies unresolved V genes cover under half, and the rest lacks a known reason. That table gives V, J and clone size, and the DNA gave D and trimming. Recorded for this sample are under 45,000 clones; 84% of them occurred a single time. The ten largest clones represent 4.5% to 7% of the sample.

This specimen comes from a study of sequential checkpoint blockade in melanoma (dated by TCRdb to the late 2010s). Study-wide context: Patients were assigned by 1:1 randomization to either first-line nivolumab followed by ipilimumab (arm A) or ipilimumab followed by nivolumab (arm B). Maintenance nivolumab came after each of the two trial sequences.

The germline V gene (reference sequence) supplies CDR1 LNHDA and CDR2 SQIVND. From the cysteine up to the phenylalanine, the CDR3 has a length of 13 residues. Only the CDR3 portion is preserved as DNA: 39 bases, with reading frame beginning at the first base. The junction shows trimming of 3 bases on V and 2 bases on J, plus 6 bases between the germline ends. The research as a whole found: Larger, independent patient cohorts are needed to validate the response-prediction model that combines TCR metrics and mutation burden.

Sequenced material: CD8+ T cells sorted from blood (inferred from file names), taken from a patient given nivolumab and ipilimumab in sequence. The chain links TRBV19 with TRBJ2-3, and TRBD2 may be the D gene, going by 5 matching bases. This receptor was identified in a human donor with melanoma. In nucleotide form, the sequence is TGTGCCAGTAGTATGGACTCCACAGATACGCAGTATTTT. Its protein reads: CASSMDSTDTQYF.